Listed here are 21 T cell receptor beta chains from one sample, sequenced in a study of cytomegalovirus exposure and HLA in healthy donors. Primers: 60 Vbeta forward and 13 Jbeta reverse. Only in-frame clones appear in the TCRdb table, and some are missing; sequencing was by immunoSEQ multiplex PCR. The table has about 150,000 clones, 65% to 85% seen once. Source material: PBMCs. These receptors all come from a woman in her thirties or forties in good health and CMV-seropositive.

The rearrangement joins TRBV2 to TRBJ1-6; TRBD1 aligns across 8 bases. V shed 6 bases and J 10 bases; nucleotides not matched to a gene: 14. CDR3 length: 16 residues. Germline CDR1 SNHLY, CDR2 FYNNEI. CDR3 DNA sequence: TGTGCCAGCAGAGAGACGACAGGGGCCCCCTACTCACCCCTCCACTTT. Translated: CASRETTGAPYSPLHF.

This CDR3 is CASTRGGLISAYEQYF. CDR3 DNA sequence: TGTGCCAGCACGCGGGGGGGCTTGATTTCAGCCTACGAGCAGTACTTC. The V and J genes are TRBV2 and TRBJ2-7; 9 bases fit TRBD2. This CDR3 contains 16 residues. Per germline, CDR1 SNHLY and CDR2 FYNNEI. V was pared by 7 bases and J by 2 bases, with 12 bases of the junction left unmatched.

This rearrangement joins TRBV6-1 to TRBJ1-3; 7 bases agree with TRBD1. CDR1 is MNHNS and CDR2 is SASEGT in the germline V gene. There are 16 residues in the CDR3. V lost 2 bases to trimming and J lost 4 bases; unmatched junction nucleotides: 8. CDR3 DNA: TGTGCCAGCAGTGAATCCGAGGGGGCGACGGGAAACACCATATATTTT. It translates to CASSESEGATGNTIYF.

This chain connects TRBV18 to TRBJ2-2; possible D gene TRBD2, 6 bases. The CDR3 has 16 amino acids. Trimming removed 3 bases at V and 2 bases at J, with 13 bases between. Germline V gene lookup returns CDR1 KGHSH and CDR2 LQKENI. Here the CDR3 reads CASSPRVADNTGELFF. The CDR3 coding sequence is TGTGCCAGCTCACCTAGGGTAGCGGATAACACCGGGGAGCTGTTTTTT.

CDR3 DNA sequence: TGTGCCAGCAGCGGGACAGGCCTTTCCGAGCAGTACTTC. Amino acids: CASSGTGLSEQYF. The chain links TRBV9 to TRBJ2-5, with 7 nucleotides matching TRBD1. The J call may be mistaken, given a closer DNA end match to TRBJ2-7. The germline V gene encodes CDR1 SGDLS and CDR2 YYNGEE. The CDR3 spans 13 residues.

V usage is TRBV12-5 and J usage is TRBJ1-1, with D tentatively TRBD1 (6 bases). There are 13 residues in the CDR3. Germline-derived CDR1 and CDR2 are LGHNT and FRNRAP. V lost 6 bases to trimming and J lost 3 bases, with 11 bases between them. The CDR3 spells CASGRGADTEAFF. For the CDR3, the DNA is TGTGCTAGTGGCAGGGGAGCGGACACTGAAGCTTTCTTT.

The chain employs TRBV5-1 and TRBJ2-3, with TRBD2 as a possible D gene (5 bases). From germline, CDR1 is SGHRS and CDR2 YFSETQ. V was shortened by 2 bases and J by 4 bases, with 11 bases between the two germline ends. This CDR3 contains 14 residues. CDR3 nucleotides: TGCGCCAGCAGCTTACTAGAGGTCCCAGATACGCAGTATTTT. This codes for CASSLLEVPDTQYF.

The chain links TRBV30 to TRBJ2-2; 15 nucleotides align to TRBD2. CDR3 length equals 20 residues. Unmatched junction bases numbered 16, after V lost 4 bases and J lost 4 bases. Germline CDR1 GTSNPN, CDR2 SVGIG (reference sequence). CDR3 sequence reads: CAWTRPPGTSGGLSTGELFF. Written as DNA, the CDR3 is TGTGCCTGGACACGACCCCCCGGGACTAGCGGGGGGTTGAGCACCGGGGAGCTGTTTTTT.

This rearrangement joins TRBV11-3 to TRBJ2-1; 8 nucleotides align to TRBD2. V dropped 8 bases and J dropped 3; count of bases not matched to a gene: 9. CDR1 SGHNT and CDR2 YENEEA come from the germline V gene. The CDR3 spans 15 residues. This CDR3 reads CASSGRSGDYNEQFF. CDR3 in DNA: TGTGCCAGCTCGGGACGTAGCGGGGACTACAATGAGCAGTTCTTC. Together with reference TRBV11-3 and TRBJ2-1, the CDR3 gives the full variable domain: EAGVVQSPRYKIIEKKQPVAFWCNPISGHNTLYWYLQNLGQGPELLIRYENEEAVDDSQLPKDRFSAERLKGVDSTLKIQPAELGDSAVYLCASSGRSGDYNEQFFGPGTRLTVL.

This clone came up once. This chain connects TRBV7-9 to TRBJ1-1, with a weak D call TRBD1 (5 bases). Per the germline V gene, CDR1 is SEHNR and CDR2 is FQNEAQ (reference sequence). The CDR3 runs 14 residues. V was cut by 6 bases and J by 0 bases, with 11 bases left in between. CDR3 nucleotides: TGTGCCAGCAGGTTTGACAGTTTGAACACTGAAGCTTTCTTT. It encodes CASRFDSLNTEAFF.

V is TRBV19 and J is TRBJ1-2; no clear D gene. The CDR3 is 13 residues long. Germline assignment: CDR1 LNHDA and CDR2 SQIVND (reference sequence). The germline V and J ends were trimmed by 5 bases and 4 bases, with 11 bases remaining between them. The CDR3 loop reads CASSPEGGYGYTF. The CDR3 DNA reads TGTGCCAGTAGTCCGGAGGGCGGCTATGGCTACACCTTC.

V is TRBV11-3 and J is TRBJ2-3; 7 bases match TRBD2. Germline V gene data show CDR1 as SGHNT and CDR2 as YENEEA. Germline trimming cut 5 bases from V and 2 bases from J; bases unmatched to any gene: 10. The length of the CDR3 is 16 residues. The CDR3, as DNA: TGTGCCAGCAGCCCCGGGGGGAGCCGCTACACAGATACGCAGTATTTT. Its protein is CASSPGGSRYTDTQYF.

The chain carries TRBV7-2 and TRBJ1-2, with a tentative D call TRBD1 (5 bases). The CDR3 totals 14 residues. Trimming left V 5 bases short and J 4 bases short, with 14 bases between. CDR1 SGHTA and CDR2 FQGNSA come from the germline V gene. Written as DNA, the CDR3 is TGTGCCAGCAGCGGGATTCGGGGGAGCTATGGCTACACCTTC. Protein product: CASSGIRGSYGYTF.

This sequence joins TRBV9 and TRBJ2-7; no firm D call. Per germline, CDR1 SGDLS and CDR2 YYNGEE. The ends were cut back, 0 bases at V and 0 bases at J, with 10 bases in the middle. The length of the CDR3 is 15 residues. CDR3 amino acids: CASSVDPGSSYEQYF. Here the CDR3 DNA reads TGTGCCAGCAGCGTAGATCCAGGAAGCTCCTACGAGCAGTACTTC.

The chain carries TRBV15 and TRBJ2-5; no clear D. The V end was cut by 0 bases, the J end by 5 bases, with 13 bases between. The CDR3 is made up of 15 amino acids. Looked up from germline, CDR1 is LNHNV and CDR2 is YYDKDF (reference sequence). The CDR3 loop is CATSRDFGLVETQYF. The CDR3 coding sequence is TGTGCCACCAGCAGAGATTTTGGGCTGGTGGAGACCCAGTACTTC.

V usage is TRBV20-1 and J usage is TRBJ1-1; D gene unclear. Germline loops: CDR1 DFQATT, CDR2 SNEGSKA (reference sequence). The CDR3 consists of 11 residues. The V end was cut by 4 bases, the J end by 1 base, with 4 bases between. The DNA for the CDR3 is TGCAGTGCTAACAAGAACACTGAAGCTTTCTTT. It yields the protein CSANKNTEAFF.

Only one count was recorded for this clone. This rearrangement joins TRBV6-6 to TRBJ1-5, with D perhaps matching TRBD1 (6 bases). The V end lost 4 bases, the J end lost 3 bases, and 10 bases lay between the germline ends. This CDR3 contains 14 residues. Germline CDR1 is MNHNY and CDR2 is SVGAGI (reference sequence). In DNA, the CDR3 is TGTGCCAGCAGTTTGGCAGGGGACAATCAGCCCCAGCATTTT. Encoded protein: CASSLAGDNQPQHF.

This clone appeared a few times. In DNA, the CDR3 is TGTGCCAGCAGTGATACGGGGGGCCCGAATCTTATAGAGACCCAGTACTTC. Translation gives CASSDTGGPNLIETQYF. The chain employs TRBV25-1 and TRBJ2-5, with D perhaps TRBD2 (7 bases). Trimming removed 3 bases at V and 4 bases at J, with 21 bases between. The germline gives CDR1 MGHDK, CDR2 SYGVNS. This CDR3 contains 17 residues.

The chain carries TRBV6-6 and TRBJ2-7, with 8 bases identical to TRBD2. J lost 7 bases, V lost 1 base, and 9 bases had no gene match. This CDR3 region has 15 residues. CDR1 is MNHNY, CDR2 SVGAGI, per germline (reference sequence). The CDR3 DNA is TGTGCCAGCAGTTACTACGGGGGGGCGGAGTGGGAGCAGTACTTC. This gives the protein CASSYYGGAEWEQYF.

This chain joins TRBV16 and TRBJ2-1; 11 positions agree with TRBD1. Germline loops: CDR1 KGHSY, CDR2 FQNENV. The CDR3 loop spans 15 amino acids. V shed 3 bases, J shed 6 bases, and the junction held 4 bases outside the gene matches. The CDR3 loop reads CASSHHGTGGNEQFF. The DNA of the CDR3 is TGTGCCAGCAGCCATCACGGGACAGGGGGCAATGAGCAGTTCTTC.

To note about this clone: The sample holds other DNA sequences that translate to the same CDR3. The chain couples TRBV19 to TRBJ1-2; 10 bases match TRBD1. V gave up 3 bases and J gave up 8 bases; unmatched junction bases: 6. Germline values: CDR1 LNHDA, CDR2 SQIVND (reference sequence). The CDR3 has 14 amino acids. The CDR3 coding sequence is TGTGCCAGTAGTATCGACAGGGGGCGGTACGGCTACACCTTC. This sequence encodes CASSIDRGRYGYTF.